These T cell receptor beta chains were read from a single sample in a study of T cell responses to AZD1222 COVID-19 vaccine. Clones were sequenced by immunoSEQ multiplex PCR, and TCRdb holds only the in-frame ones, with some missing. Of roughly 100,000 clones listed, more than 70% are singletons. This specimen consisted of peripheral blood, obtained on day 0 of AZD1222 vaccination. The receptors were gathered from an adult in good health. Both conserved end residues are part of each CDR3. Fields, in order: CDR3 protein, CDR3 DNA, V gene, clone size, J gene, D gene. D genes are given only for firm matches. Not every row has a clone size; where given, it reads once, few, many or a size class.

CATARGEPSYEQYF TGTGCCACCGCCAGGGGGGAACCGTCCTACGAGCAGTACTTC TRBV15 NA TRBJ2-7 NA
CASSSNQGVEKLFF TGTGCCAGCAGCTCTAACCAGGGGGTTGAAAAACTGTTTTTT TRBV25-1 NA TRBJ1-4 TRBD1
CAISESMSGRGNHQPQHF TGTGCCATCAGCGAGTCCATGTCCGGGAGGGGCAACCATCAGCCCCAGCATTTT TRBV10-3 NA TRBJ1-5 NA
CASSQDSGRSYEQYF TGTGCCAGCAGCCAAGATAGCGGGAGAAGCTACGAGCAGTACTTC TRBV3-1/TRBV3-2 NA TRBJ2-7 TRBD2
CAISESIRSTYGYTF TGTGCCATCAGTGAGTCGATCCGAAGTACTTATGGCTACACCTTC TRBV10-3 NA TRBJ1-2 NA
CASSSRGGGYTF TGTGCCAGCAGCTCTCGGGGAGGAGGCTACACCTTC TRBV7-9 NA TRBJ1-2 NA
CASSSGGVRNQPQHF TGTGCCAGCTCTTCAGGGGGCGTGAGGAATCAGCCCCAGCATTTT TRBV7-2 NA TRBJ1-5 TRBD1
CSVDRQISEAFF TGCAGCGTTGATCGGCAAATTAGTGAAGCTTTCTTT TRBV29-1 NA TRBJ1-1 NA
CASSLSGLNNQPQHF TGTGCCAGCAGCTTGTCGGGACTTAACAATCAGCCCCAGCATTTT TRBV11-2 NA TRBJ1-5 NA
CASSPSRTGQYF TGTGCCAGCAGCCCCTCCCGGACGGGTCAGTACTTC TRBV11-2 once TRBJ2-4 NA
CATSSGEGRYNEQFF TGTGCCACCAGCAGCGGGGAAGGGCGCTACAATGAGCAGTTCTTC TRBV15 NA TRBJ2-1 NA
CASSLWTVNTEAFF TGTGCCAGCAGCTTATGGACTGTGAACACTGAAGCTTTCTTT TRBV7-9 NA TRBJ1-1 NA
CASSLGTGGFNSPLHF TGTGCCAGCAGCCTCGGGACAGGGGGTTTTAATTCACCCCTCCACTTT TRBV14 NA TRBJ1-6 TRBD1
CAWSEGLAGYTDTQYF TGTGCCTGGAGTGAGGGTCTAGCGGGGTACACAGATACGCAGTATTTT TRBV30 NA TRBJ2-3 TRBD2
CASSYWGDDQPQHF TGTGCCAGCAGTTATTGGGGGGATGATCAGCCCCAGCATTTT TRBV6-6 NA TRBJ1-5 NA
CASRWANTGELFF TGTGCCAGCAGGTGGGCGAACACCGGGGAGCTGTTTTTT TRBV28 NA TRBJ2-2 NA
CASSEYRAEGRAFF TGTGCCAGCAGTGAATACCGGGCCGAGGGGAGGGCTTTCTTT TRBV6-1 NA TRBJ1-1 NA
CASSYTPGQGKNQPQHF TGTGCCAGCAGTTACACGCCGGGACAGGGCAAAAATCAGCCCCAGCATTTT TRBV6-2/TRBV6-3 NA TRBJ1-5 TRBD1
CASSMYERRTTDTQYF TGTGCCAGTAGTATGTATGAGCGTAGAACCACAGATACGCAGTATTTT TRBV19 NA TRBJ2-3 NA
CASSPTGADEQFF TGTGCCAGCAGTCCGACAGGGGCCGATGAGCAGTTCTTC TRBV6-5 NA TRBJ2-1 TRBD1
CASSLTAQGGGYTF TGTGCCAGCAGCCTTACAGCACAGGGAGGCGGCTACACCTTC TRBV6-2/TRBV6-3 NA TRBJ1-2 NA
CSASTAEANYGYTF TGCAGTGCTAGTACGGCCGAAGCTAACTATGGCTACACCTTC TRBV20-1 NA TRBJ1-2 NA